This is a list of T cell receptor beta chains from one sample in a study of technical replicates of blood from several donors. Sequencing was performed with immunoSEQ multiplex PCR; in TCRdb, only in-frame clones are kept and a portion is missing. The sample contains 15,000 to 20,000 clones, about 83% of which appear only once. Sequenced material: PBMCs. The source of these receptors is a human donor in good health. Both conserved end residues are part of each CDR3. A D gene is named only where the DNA matches it firmly. Clone size is given for some rows only: seen once, a few or many times, or a class if the clone is expanded.

CDR3nt: TGTGCCAGTAGTATACAGGGGACTGGAAACACCATATATTTT
CDR3aa: CASSIQGTGNTIYF
v_gene: TRBV19
abundance: few
j_gene: TRBJ1-3
d_gene: NA

CDR3nt: TGTGCCAGCAGTTCCTCGACTAGCGGGAGCAATGAGCAGTTCTTC
CDR3aa: CASSSSTSGSNEQFF
v_gene: TRBV27
abundance: NA
j_gene: TRBJ2-1
d_gene: TRBD2

CDR3nt: TGTGCCAGCGTTGGGGGCAGGGATCAGCCCCAGCATTTT
CDR3aa: CASVGGRDQPQHF
v_gene: TRBV6-5
abundance: NA
j_gene: TRBJ1-5
d_gene: NA

CDR3nt: TGCAGCGTTGACGACGGGAGGGCCCACGAGCAGTACTTC
CDR3aa: CSVDDGRAHEQYF
v_gene: TRBV29-1
abundance: NA
j_gene: TRBJ2-7
d_gene: TRBD2

CDR3nt: TGTGCCAGCAGTGACCTCGGCCGGACTAGCGCCTACAATGAGCAGTTCTTC
CDR3aa: CASSDLGRTSAYNEQFF
v_gene: TRBV25-1
abundance: NA
j_gene: TRBJ2-1
d_gene: TRBD2

CDR3nt: TGTGCCAGTAAGGAGCAGGGGGCAGATACGCAGTATTTT
CDR3aa: CASKEQGADTQYF
v_gene: TRBV19
abundance: NA
j_gene: TRBJ2-3
d_gene: TRBD1

CDR3nt: TGTGCCAGCAGGTTCGGGACTGATACCTACGAGCAGTACTTC
CDR3aa: CASRFGTDTYEQYF
v_gene: TRBV28
abundance: NA
j_gene: TRBJ2-7
d_gene: NA

CDR3nt: TGTGCCAGCAGCTTAGGTCCAGCGGTAAACACCGGGGAGCTGTTTTTT
CDR3aa: CASSLGPAVNTGELFF
v_gene: TRBV7-2
abundance: NA
j_gene: TRBJ2-2
d_gene: NA

CDR3nt: TGCGCCAGCAATTTGGCAGGGATAGCCAAAAACATTCAGTACTTC
CDR3aa: CASNLAGIAKNIQYF
v_gene: TRBV10-1
abundance: NA
j_gene: TRBJ2-4
d_gene: NA

CDR3nt: TGTGCCAGCAGTTTTCTGACTAGCGGGAGGGATGAGCAGTACTTC
CDR3aa: CASSFLTSGRDEQYF
v_gene: TRBV27
abundance: NA
j_gene: TRBJ2-7
d_gene: TRBD2

CDR3nt: TGTGCCAGCAGTTTTGGAAGCGGTAGCTCCTACGAGCAGTACTTC
CDR3aa: CASSFGSGSSYEQYF
v_gene: TRBV6-5
abundance: NA
j_gene: TRBJ2-7
d_gene: NA

CDR3nt: TGTGCCAGCAGCTTAATGGGAGGGGACCAGCCCCAGCATTTT
CDR3aa: CASSLMGGDQPQHF
v_gene: TRBV7-9
abundance: NA
j_gene: TRBJ1-5
d_gene: NA

CDR3nt: TGTGCCAGTACTGGAACAGGGGGAGGTCAGCCCCAGCATTTT
CDR3aa: CASTGTGGGQPQHF
v_gene: TRBV19
abundance: NA
j_gene: TRBJ1-5
d_gene: TRBD1

CDR3nt: TGCAGTGCCCCCCTTTTAGATGGCTACACCTTC
CDR3aa: CSAPLLDGYTF
v_gene: TRBV20-1
abundance: NA
j_gene: TRBJ1-2
d_gene: NA

CDR3nt: TGTGCCAGCAGCGGGCGACTAGCGGGCTTCTCGACGAGCACAGATACGCAGTATTTT
CDR3aa: CASSGRLAGFSTSTDTQYF
v_gene: TRBV7-9
abundance: NA
j_gene: TRBJ2-3
d_gene: TRBD2

CDR3nt: TGCGCCAGCAGCTTGACGGCGGGAGGCACCTACGAGCAGTACTTC
CDR3aa: CASSLTAGGTYEQYF
v_gene: TRBV5-1
abundance: NA
j_gene: TRBJ2-7
d_gene: TRBD2

CDR3nt: TGTGCCAGCACCACGGAGTACGGGACTAGCGGCAATGAGCAGTTCTTC
CDR3aa: CASTTEYGTSGNEQFF
v_gene: TRBV5-4
abundance: NA
j_gene: TRBJ2-1
d_gene: TRBD2

CDR3nt: TGTGCCAGCAGCGTCGAACTAACAAGGAGCTCTGGAAACACCATATATTTT
CDR3aa: CASSVELTRSSGNTIYF
v_gene: TRBV9
abundance: NA
j_gene: TRBJ1-3
d_gene: NA

CDR3nt: TGTGCCAGCAGTTTCGGACAGACGGGGTCCTACAATGAGCAGTTCTTC
CDR3aa: CASSFGQTGSYNEQFF
v_gene: TRBV11-3
abundance: once
j_gene: TRBJ2-1
d_gene: NA

CDR3nt: TGTGCCATCAGTGAGCCCCCTATCACAGATACGCAGTATTTT
CDR3aa: CAISEPPITDTQYF
v_gene: TRBV10-3
abundance: NA
j_gene: TRBJ2-3
d_gene: NA

CDR3nt: TGTGCCAGCTCACCCCGGACAGCCTCTGGAAACACCATATATTTT
CDR3aa: CASSPRTASGNTIYF
v_gene: TRBV18
abundance: NA
j_gene: TRBJ1-3
d_gene: NA

CDR3nt: TGTGCCAGCAGTCCATACAGGGGCATCGTTTACAATGAGCAGTTCTTC
CDR3aa: CASSPYRGIVYNEQFF
v_gene: TRBV27
abundance: NA
j_gene: TRBJ2-1
d_gene: TRBD1

CDR3nt: TGTGCCTGGAGTCCCCGCCCGCGGGACAGGGCCTACGAGCAGTACTTC
CDR3aa: CAWSPRPRDRAYEQYF
v_gene: TRBV30
abundance: once
j_gene: TRBJ2-7
d_gene: TRBD1

CDR3nt: TGTGCCAGCAGTTTTGAAGGGAGGAGTGAAAAACTGTTTTTT
CDR3aa: CASSFEGRSEKLFF
v_gene: TRBV27
abundance: once
j_gene: TRBJ1-4
d_gene: NA

CDR3nt: TGCGCCAGCAGCATCGGGACTAGCGGGAAAGAGACCCAGTACTTC
CDR3aa: CASSIGTSGKETQYF
v_gene: TRBV5-1
abundance: NA
j_gene: TRBJ2-5
d_gene: TRBD2

CDR3nt: TGTGCCACCGGGTTCGGGGAGACCCAGTACTTC
CDR3aa: CATGFGETQYF
v_gene: TRBV7-6
abundance: few
j_gene: TRBJ2-5
d_gene: NA

CDR3nt: TGTGCCAGCAGTGGGTGGAGGGGGCGATCCGGGGAGCTGTTTTTT
CDR3aa: CASSGWRGRSGELFF
v_gene: TRBV27
abundance: NA
j_gene: TRBJ2-2
d_gene: NA

CDR3nt: TGTGCCAGCTCACCAGTTCCGGTAGAAGCTTTCTTT
CDR3aa: CASSPVPVEAFF
v_gene: TRBV18
abundance: NA
j_gene: TRBJ1-1
d_gene: NA

CDR3nt: TGTGCCAGTCGACGCCTAGCGGGGGGCACAGATACGCAGTATTTT
CDR3aa: CASRRLAGGTDTQYF
v_gene: TRBV6-1
abundance: NA
j_gene: TRBJ2-3
d_gene: TRBD2

CDR3nt: TGTGCCAGCAGTTTGAGAGTTACGGGAGCTTTCTTT
CDR3aa: CASSLRVTGAFF
v_gene: TRBV28
abundance: NA
j_gene: TRBJ1-1
d_gene: NA

CDR3nt: TGCGCCAGCAGCCCCCTCAGTACGAACACCGGGGAGCTGTTTTTT
CDR3aa: CASSPLSTNTGELFF
v_gene: TRBV5-1
abundance: NA
j_gene: TRBJ2-2
d_gene: NA

CDR3nt: TGTGCCAGCAGCAGCGGGAGCAGCAGCACAGATACGCAGTATTTT
CDR3aa: CASSSGSSSTDTQYF
v_gene: TRBV11-2
abundance: NA
j_gene: TRBJ2-3
d_gene: TRBD2

CDR3nt: TGTGCCAGCAGCTACGACAGGGGGCATGGAAACACCATATATTTT
CDR3aa: CASSYDRGHGNTIYF
v_gene: TRBV11-2
abundance: NA
j_gene: TRBJ1-3
d_gene: TRBD1

CDR3nt: TGTGCCAGCAGCGTAGCTACGGGGCAAGAGACCCAGTACTTC
CDR3aa: CASSVATGQETQYF
v_gene: TRBV9
abundance: once
j_gene: TRBJ2-5
d_gene: NA

CDR3nt: TGTGCCAGCAGTTGGCTAGCGGGAGGATCTTACGAGCAGTACTTC
CDR3aa: CASSWLAGGSYEQYF
v_gene: TRBV27
abundance: NA
j_gene: TRBJ2-7
d_gene: TRBD2

CDR3nt: TGTGCCAGCAGCCCGGGGACTAGCGGGAGCTACAATGAGCAGTTCTTC
CDR3aa: CASSPGTSGSYNEQFF
v_gene: TRBV7-2
abundance: NA
j_gene: TRBJ2-1
d_gene: TRBD2

CDR3nt: TGTGCCAGCAGCTTCGGGGCTTTGGGGGGCATTCAGTACTTC
CDR3aa: CASSFGALGGIQYF
v_gene: TRBV7-9
abundance: NA
j_gene: TRBJ2-4
d_gene: NA

CDR3nt: TGCAGCGTTGGGCGGGAAGCCCACGAGCAGTACTTC
CDR3aa: CSVGREAHEQYF
v_gene: TRBV29-1
abundance: NA
j_gene: TRBJ2-7
d_gene: NA

CDR3nt: TGTGCCAGCAGCGCTACGGGGGGTAATCAGCCCCAGCATTTT
CDR3aa: CASSATGGNQPQHF
v_gene: TRBV6-1
abundance: once
j_gene: TRBJ1-5
d_gene: NA

CDR3nt: TGTGCCAGCTCGATCGGGTCTGGGAGCCAATACGAGCAGTACTTC
CDR3aa: CASSIGSGSQYEQYF
v_gene: TRBV18
abundance: NA
j_gene: TRBJ2-7
d_gene: NA

CDR3nt: TGTGCCAGCAGTGACTCGAGTCGGACTAGCGGGAGGGTTTACAATGAGCAGTTCTTC
CDR3aa: CASSDSSRTSGRVYNEQFF
v_gene: TRBV6-4
abundance: NA
j_gene: TRBJ2-1
d_gene: TRBD2

CDR3nt: TGTGCCAGCAGTGTTGGGGAGGGACGGCACTACGAGCAGTACTTC
CDR3aa: CASSVGEGRHYEQYF
v_gene: TRBV7-9
abundance: NA
j_gene: TRBJ2-7
d_gene: TRBD2

CDR3nt: TGCGCCAGCAGCCAAGGTCATCAGGGGAGTTCTGGGGCCAACGTCCTGACTTTC
CDR3aa: CASSQGHQGSSGANVLTF
v_gene: TRBV4-1
abundance: NA
j_gene: TRBJ2-6
d_gene: NA

CDR3nt: TGTGCCAGCAGTGTTGGGACTAGGGCCAATGAGCAGTTCTTC
CDR3aa: CASSVGTRANEQFF
v_gene: TRBV6-4
abundance: NA
j_gene: TRBJ2-1
d_gene: TRBD2

CDR3nt: TGTGCCAGCAGCTTGGTGGAGGCGCGCAATGAGCAGTTCTTC
CDR3aa: CASSLVEARNEQFF
v_gene: TRBV5-6
abundance: NA
j_gene: TRBJ2-1
d_gene: NA

CDR3nt: TGTGCCAGCAGCTTTTGGGGGAACAGGGTCCTCTCTGGAAACACCATATATTTT
CDR3aa: CASSFWGNRVLSGNTIYF
v_gene: TRBV7-9
abundance: few
j_gene: TRBJ1-3
d_gene: NA

CDR3nt: TGTGCCTGGAGCCCGACATTCGACAATGGCTACACCTTC
CDR3aa: CAWSPTFDNGYTF
v_gene: TRBV30
abundance: NA
j_gene: TRBJ1-2
d_gene: NA

CDR3nt: TGCGCCAGCAGCCACTTACCCCTGGAGGAGGGAACCTACGAGCAGTACTTC
CDR3aa: CASSHLPLEEGTYEQYF
v_gene: TRBV4-1
abundance: NA
j_gene: TRBJ2-7
d_gene: NA

CDR3nt: TGTGCCAGCTCACCACCGGGGGGGAATAGCAATCAGCCCCAGCATTTT
CDR3aa: CASSPPGGNSNQPQHF
v_gene: TRBV18
abundance: NA
j_gene: TRBJ1-5
d_gene: NA

CDR3nt: TGTGCCAGCAGTGTGACTAGCGGGAGTGGCACAGATACGCAGTATTTT
CDR3aa: CASSVTSGSGTDTQYF
v_gene: TRBV6-1
abundance: once
j_gene: TRBJ2-3
d_gene: TRBD2

CDR3nt: TGTGCCAGCACCCCGAACCCCGGAGCCGGCGACGAGCAGTACTTC
CDR3aa: CASTPNPGAGDEQYF
v_gene: TRBV28
abundance: NA
j_gene: TRBJ2-7
d_gene: NA

CDR3nt: TGTGCCAGCAGCCGGGAGTCCCTGGACACTGAAGCTTTCTTT
CDR3aa: CASSRESLDTEAFF
v_gene: TRBV2
abundance: NA
j_gene: TRBJ1-1
d_gene: NA

CDR3nt: TGTGCCAGTAGTATAGGGCAGGCGTATAGCAATCAGCCCCAGCATTTT
CDR3aa: CASSIGQAYSNQPQHF
v_gene: TRBV19
abundance: NA
j_gene: TRBJ1-5
d_gene: NA

CDR3nt: TGTGCCAGTAGTAGTACCAGGGGCGCCCTTGAAGCTTTCTTT
CDR3aa: CASSSTRGALEAFF
v_gene: TRBV19
abundance: NA
j_gene: TRBJ1-1
d_gene: NA

CDR3nt: TGTGCCAGCAGCCGGGCCAAACACTACTACGGACAAAATGAGCAGTTCTTC
CDR3aa: CASSRAKHYYGQNEQFF
v_gene: TRBV4-2
abundance: NA
j_gene: TRBJ2-1
d_gene: NA

CDR3nt: TGTGCCAGCTCACCACGGTCAGGGGACTATGGCTACACCTTC
CDR3aa: CASSPRSGDYGYTF
v_gene: TRBV18
abundance: NA
j_gene: TRBJ1-2
d_gene: NA

CDR3nt: TGTGCCAGCAGCTTGGAGGGGGCGATCTACGAGACCCAGTACTTC
CDR3aa: CASSLEGAIYETQYF
v_gene: TRBV5-5
abundance: NA
j_gene: TRBJ2-5
d_gene: TRBD1

CDR3nt: TGCGCCAGCAGTGAGTCAGCGACGGAGACCCAGTACTTC
CDR3aa: CASSESATETQYF
v_gene: TRBV10-2
abundance: NA
j_gene: TRBJ2-5
d_gene: NA

CDR3nt: TGTGCCAGCAGTGCCCGGGCCCCCGGGGGGGGAGGAGATACGCAGTATTTT
CDR3aa: CASSARAPGGGGDTQYF
v_gene: TRBV6-1
abundance: NA
j_gene: TRBJ2-3
d_gene: TRBD2